The 27 T cell receptor beta chains presented below share a single source sample, sequenced in a study of T cell repertoires in cytomegalovirus infection. Their antigens are not known. TCRdb fed the reads into MiXCR, producing one record per CDR3 protein. The sample lists approximately 110,000 distinct CDR3 sequences, around 32% occurring once. The starting material was CD8+ T cells from cultured PBMCs, obtained from culture after CMV antigen stimulation. The receptor set was obtained from a human donor in good health (CMV status not recorded). Some clones in this sample may be carry-over from other donors' samples.

This chain connects TRBV28 to TRBJ2-1; 7 positions match TRBD1. V dropped 5 bases and J dropped 3; count of bases not matched to a gene: 4. This CDR3 comprises 14 residues. Germline CDR1 MDHEN, CDR2 SYDVKM. The CDR3 coding sequence is TGTGCCAGCAGTCCACAGGGGTACTACAATGAGCAGTTCTTC. As protein: CASSPQGYYNEQFF.

The V and J genes are TRBV7-9 and TRBJ2-7; D gene uncertain. The CDR3 has 12 amino acids. V lost 1 base and J lost 9, with 10 bases in between. Germline CDR1 is SEHNR and CDR2 is FQNEAQ (reference sequence). Here the CDR3 DNA reads TGTGCCAGCAGCTTAGGGGTGGTTCCGCAGTACTTC. It is translated as CASSLGVVPQYF. The whole variable domain, filled in from reference TRBV7-9 and TRBJ2-7, reads DTGVSQNPRHKITKRGQNVTFRCDPISEHNRLYWYRQTLGQGPEFLTYFQNEAQLEKSRLLSDRFSAERPKGSFSTLEIQRTEQGDSAMYLCASSLGVVPQYFGPGTRLTVT.

The chain employs TRBV6-2 or TRBV6-3 and TRBJ2-1; TRBD1 aligns across 7 bases. V trimming: 6 bases; J trimming: 2 bases; junction bases outside the gene matches: 7. Germline V gene lookup returns CDR1 MNHEY and CDR2 SVGEGT. The length of the CDR3 is 15 residues. This CDR3 is CASSSGTVPYNEQFF. In DNA, the CDR3 is TGTGCCAGCAGCTCCGGGACAGTGCCCTACAATGAGCAGTTCTTC.

The V call is TRBV20-1, the J call TRBJ1-2, with 9 bases that match TRBD1. CDR3 length: 16 residues. The trim removed 5 bases at V and 7 bases at J, leaving 17 bases unmatched. Germline-derived CDR1 and CDR2 are DFQATT and SNEGSKA (reference sequence). CDR3 sequence reads: CSAVSGKGQGIGGYTF. DNA for the CDR3: TGCAGTGCTGTATCCGGTAAAGGACAGGGGATCGGTGGCTACACCTTC.

The chain couples TRBV6-2 or TRBV6-3 to TRBJ1-5; D is perhaps TRBD1 (6 bases). V was shortened by 9 bases and J by 6 bases, with 12 bases between the two germline ends. CDR1 and CDR2 (germline): MNHEY, SVGEGT. The CDR3 is made up of 12 amino acids. The CDR3 protein is CASGQISQPQHF. The DNA for the CDR3 is TGTGCCAGTGGACAGATCAGTCAGCCCCAGCATTTT.

The chain links TRBV20-1 to TRBJ2-7; D remains ambiguous. This CDR3 contains 14 residues. Germline V gene sequence: CDR1 DFQATT, CDR2 SNEGSKA (reference sequence). Trimming removed 3 bases from V and 0 bases from J, with 12 bases in between. DNA for the CDR3: TGCAGTGCTAGTGGGCAGGCGAGCTCCTACGAGCAGTACTTC. Encoded protein: CSASGQASSYEQYF.

This clonotype has more than one count but fewer than ten. V gene TRBV4-1 combines with J gene TRBJ2-3, with D perhaps TRBD1 or TRBD2 (5 bases each). Trimming pared 0 bases from V and 2 bases from J, leaving 18 bases between. Germline V gene sequence: CDR1 MGHRA, CDR2 YSYEKL. The CDR3 totals 18 residues. In DNA, the CDR3 is TGCGCCAGCAGCCAAGAAGGGGACGGGTTGGGGAACACAGATACGCAGTATTTT. Translating it yields CASSQEGDGLGNTDTQYF.

This sequence joins TRBV15 and TRBJ2-5; no clear D gene. The CDR3 is 15 residues long. The germline V and J ends were trimmed by 1 base and 11 bases, with 20 bases remaining between them. From germline, CDR1 is LNHNV and CDR2 YYDKDF (reference sequence). For the CDR3, the DNA is TGTGCCACCAGCAGAGGGGGAACAGACCCGCAAGGACAGTACTTC. It is translated as CATSRGGTDPQGQYF.

This clonotype was seen ten or more times. The rearrangement joins TRBV3-1 to TRBJ2-6; D not certain. Germline CDR1 LGHDT, CDR2 YNNKEL (reference sequence). Trimming pared 3 bases from V and 9 bases from J, leaving 12 bases between. The CDR3 is made up of 14 amino acids. The CDR3 here is CASSHGRDFNVLTF. CDR3 bases: TGTGCCAGCAGCCACGGCAGAGACTTCAACGTCCTGACTTTC.

This chain connects TRBV6-2 or TRBV6-3 to TRBJ2-2; 8 bases are shared with TRBD1. The V gene end was trimmed by 2 bases and the J gene end by 13 bases; junction bases not matched to a gene: 0. Germline assignment: CDR1 MNHEY and CDR2 SVGEGT. The CDR3 is 11 amino acids. Written as DNA, the CDR3 is TGTGCCAGCAGTTACGGGACAGGGCTGTTTTTT. It is translated as CASSYGTGLFF.

V usage is TRBV11-1 and J usage is TRBJ1-1; TRBD1 agrees at 7 bases. The CDR3 runs to 14 residues. V was pared by 2 bases and J by 7 bases, with 7 bases of the junction left unmatched. Germline assignment: CDR1 SGHAT and CDR2 FQDESV (reference sequence). Written as DNA, the CDR3 is TGTGCCAGCAGCTTATCAGGGGGACGAGGTGAAGCTTTCTTT. Translating it yields CASSLSGGRGEAFF.

This clonotype was seen ten or more times. The V and J genes are TRBV7-6 and TRBJ1-1; unclear D gene. This CDR3 spans 13 amino acids. The germline gives CDR1 SGHVS, CDR2 FNYEAQ. Trimming took 5 bases from V and 11 from J, leaving 18 bases between them. Here the CDR3 reads CASSMGGLARAFF. The DNA for the CDR3 is TGTGCCAGCAGCATGGGTGGGCTAGCTAGGGCTTTCTTT.

This clonotype was seen only a few times. The V call is TRBV12-3 or TRBV12-4, the J call TRBJ1-2; D call uncertain. Trimming pared 0 bases from V and 3 bases from J, leaving 8 bases between. The CDR3 length is 14 residues. The CDR3 spells CASSLALSDYGYTF. The CDR3 DNA reads as TGTGCCAGCAGTTTAGCGCTGAGTGACTATGGCTACACCTTC.

This clonotype was counted many times. CDR3 amino acids: CASSLGWGQGEQYF. The CDR3, as DNA: TGTGCCAGCAGCTTAGGATGGGGACAGGGAGAGCAGTACTTC. The rearrangement uses TRBV7-9 and TRBJ2-7; the match to TRBD1 covers 9 bases. Germline CDR1 is SEHNR and CDR2 is FQNEAQ (reference sequence). The V gene end was trimmed by 1 base and the J gene end by 7 bases; junction bases not matched to a gene: 5. The CDR3 runs to 14 residues. Complete variable domain (other parts from reference TRBV7-9 and TRBJ2-7): DTGVSQNPRHKITKRGQNVTFRCDPISEHNRLYWYRQTLGQGPEFLTYFQNEAQLEKSRLLSDRFSAERPKGSFSTLEIQRTEQGDSAMYLCASSLGWGQGEQYFGPGTRLTVT.

This clonotype was counted ten times or more. The chain combines TRBV29-1 with TRBJ2-1, with D perhaps matching TRBD1 or TRBD2 (6 bases each). Per germline, CDR1 SQVTM and CDR2 ANQGSEA. The CDR3 sequence is 16 residues long. Trimming left V 5 bases short and J 0 bases short, with 17 bases between. In DNA form, the CDR3 reads TGCAGCGTTAAGGGGGACGGGACTGACTCCTACAATGAGCAGTTCTTC. Its protein product is CSVKGDGTDSYNEQFF.

The chain recombines TRBV7-9 with TRBJ2-1; TRBD2 aligns across 8 bases. The CDR3 consists of 15 residues. Germline loops: CDR1 SEHNR, CDR2 FQNEAQ (reference sequence). With V trimmed by 1 base and J by 2 bases, 1 base remained unmatched. This CDR3 is CASSLDGGAYNEQFF. The CDR3 DNA follows: TGTGCCAGCAGCTTAGACGGGGGGGCCTACAATGAGCAGTTCTTC.

V and J are TRBV4-1 and TRBJ2-7; 7 nucleotides match TRBD2. Germline V gives CDR1 MGHRA, CDR2 YSYEKL. There are 14 residues in the CDR3. Trimming at V came to 5 bases and at J to 5 bases, leaving 9 bases not matched to a gene. The CDR3 reads CASSYPGGIDEQYF. CDR3 sequence (DNA): TGCGCCAGCAGCTACCCGGGGGGAATCGACGAGCAGTACTTC.

This chain links TRBV2 with TRBJ1-6; unclear D gene. With 3 bases removed from V and 7 bases from J, the gap between germline ends came to 13 bases. Per germline, CDR1 SNHLY and CDR2 FYNNEI. The CDR3 contains 15 residues. The chain's CDR3 is CASSDRILLNSPLHF. The CDR3 DNA is TGTGCCAGCAGTGACAGGATTCTCCTCAATTCACCCCTCCACTTT. Full variable domain (outside the CDR3, taken from reference TRBV2 and TRBJ1-6): EPEVTQTPSHQVTQMGQEVILRCVPISNHLYFYWYRQILGQKVEFLVSFYNNEISEKSEIFDDQFSVERPDGSNFTLKIRSTKLEDSAMYFCASSDRILLNSPLHFGNGTRLTVT.

This clonotype appeared a few times. V usage is TRBV5-4 and J usage is TRBJ2-1; no definite D call. V dropped 3 bases and J dropped 4 bases, with 17 bases sitting between them. The CDR3 is made up of 16 amino acids. Germline loops: CDR1 SGHNT, CDR2 YYREEE (reference sequence). The CDR3 reads CASSSIDGLPYNEQFF. DNA for the CDR3: TGTGCCAGCAGCTCCATTGACGGCCTACCATACAATGAGCAGTTCTTC.

This clonotype has a handful of counts. This chain uses TRBV7-9 with TRBJ1-1, with TRBD1 as a possible D gene (6 bases). The length of the CDR3 is 15 residues. Trimming took off 7 bases at V and 4 bases at J, with 19 bases between the two ends. Germline V gene data show CDR1 as SEHNR and CDR2 as FQNEAQ (reference sequence). Here the CDR3 reads CASTARGQGRTEAFF. In DNA form, the CDR3 reads TGTGCCAGCACCGCTCGGGGGCAGGGTCGCACTGAAGCTTTCTTT.

In this sample, this clonotype turned up many times. The V gene is TRBV20-1, the J gene TRBJ1-4; D uncertain. V lost 5 bases and J 0 bases, leaving 13 bases between the germline ends. The CDR3 sequence is 15 residues long. Looked up from germline, CDR1 is DFQATT and CDR2 is SNEGSKA (reference sequence). The CDR3 loop reads CSAEAISATNEKLFF. The CDR3 nucleotides read TGCAGTGCTGAGGCTATCTCCGCAACTAATGAAAAACTGTTTTTT.

This clonotype has a single count. The chain couples TRBV6-5 to TRBJ2-7; D is unresolved. The CDR3 covers 13 residues. Germline CDR1 reads MNHEY; CDR2 reads SVGAGI. V was pared by 7 bases and J by 2 bases, with 12 bases between. This CDR3 reads CASTNGQTYEQYF. CDR3 coding DNA: TGTGCCAGCACCAACGGTCAGACCTACGAGCAGTACTTC.

This clonotype has just a few counts. The chain combines TRBV27 with TRBJ1-3, with D tentatively TRBD1 (5 bases). V was clipped by 2 bases and J by 2 bases, with 16 bases between them. Germline loops: CDR1 MNHEY, CDR2 SMNVEV (reference sequence). This CDR3 spans 17 amino acids. The CDR3 DNA is TGTGCCAGCAGTTTAACCCCACCGGGGCTGGCTGGAAACACCATATATTTT. This encodes CASSLTPPGLAGNTIYF.

The gene calls are TRBV7-9 and TRBJ2-1, with TRBD2 matching over 9 bases. J gave up 4 bases and V 6 bases, and 10 bases lay outside the gene matches. Germline V gene data show CDR1 as SEHNR and CDR2 as FQNEAQ (reference sequence). CDR3 length: 16 amino acids. The CDR3 sequence: CASRDRAGGLYNEQFF. The CDR3 nucleotides are TGTGCCAGCAGGGACCGAGCGGGGGGCCTATACAATGAGCAGTTCTTC.

This rearrangement joins TRBV5-6 to TRBJ1-2; maybe TRBD1 (5 bases). The germline V gene encodes CDR1 SGHDT and CDR2 YYEEEE. The CDR3 contains 16 residues. Trimming cost V 1 base and J 2 bases, with 15 bases left between them. The CDR3 DNA reads TGTGCCAGCAGCTTGTTAATGTGGGGACTCAACTATGGCTACACCTTC. As protein: CASSLLMWGLNYGYTF.

This chain joins TRBV4-1 and TRBJ2-7; D is unclear. The CDR3 extends over 17 amino acids. CDR1 is MGHRA and CDR2 is YSYEKL in the germline V gene. Trimming pared 1 base from V and 1 base from J, leaving 17 bases between. CDR3: CASSQGVRHSTSYEQYF. In nucleotides, the CDR3 is TGCGCCAGCAGCCAAGGGGTCCGGCACTCTACTTCCTACGAGCAGTACTTC.

This chain uses TRBV6-5 with TRBJ1-2, with a weak D call TRBD1 (5 bases). This CDR3 is 14 amino acids long. Germline V CDR1 and CDR2: MNHEY, SVGAGI. Trimming took 2 bases from V and 5 from J, leaving 12 bases between them. The CDR3 region is CASSYDSLCYGYTF. The CDR3 region has the DNA TGTGCCAGCAGTTACGACAGCCTATGTTATGGCTACACCTTC.